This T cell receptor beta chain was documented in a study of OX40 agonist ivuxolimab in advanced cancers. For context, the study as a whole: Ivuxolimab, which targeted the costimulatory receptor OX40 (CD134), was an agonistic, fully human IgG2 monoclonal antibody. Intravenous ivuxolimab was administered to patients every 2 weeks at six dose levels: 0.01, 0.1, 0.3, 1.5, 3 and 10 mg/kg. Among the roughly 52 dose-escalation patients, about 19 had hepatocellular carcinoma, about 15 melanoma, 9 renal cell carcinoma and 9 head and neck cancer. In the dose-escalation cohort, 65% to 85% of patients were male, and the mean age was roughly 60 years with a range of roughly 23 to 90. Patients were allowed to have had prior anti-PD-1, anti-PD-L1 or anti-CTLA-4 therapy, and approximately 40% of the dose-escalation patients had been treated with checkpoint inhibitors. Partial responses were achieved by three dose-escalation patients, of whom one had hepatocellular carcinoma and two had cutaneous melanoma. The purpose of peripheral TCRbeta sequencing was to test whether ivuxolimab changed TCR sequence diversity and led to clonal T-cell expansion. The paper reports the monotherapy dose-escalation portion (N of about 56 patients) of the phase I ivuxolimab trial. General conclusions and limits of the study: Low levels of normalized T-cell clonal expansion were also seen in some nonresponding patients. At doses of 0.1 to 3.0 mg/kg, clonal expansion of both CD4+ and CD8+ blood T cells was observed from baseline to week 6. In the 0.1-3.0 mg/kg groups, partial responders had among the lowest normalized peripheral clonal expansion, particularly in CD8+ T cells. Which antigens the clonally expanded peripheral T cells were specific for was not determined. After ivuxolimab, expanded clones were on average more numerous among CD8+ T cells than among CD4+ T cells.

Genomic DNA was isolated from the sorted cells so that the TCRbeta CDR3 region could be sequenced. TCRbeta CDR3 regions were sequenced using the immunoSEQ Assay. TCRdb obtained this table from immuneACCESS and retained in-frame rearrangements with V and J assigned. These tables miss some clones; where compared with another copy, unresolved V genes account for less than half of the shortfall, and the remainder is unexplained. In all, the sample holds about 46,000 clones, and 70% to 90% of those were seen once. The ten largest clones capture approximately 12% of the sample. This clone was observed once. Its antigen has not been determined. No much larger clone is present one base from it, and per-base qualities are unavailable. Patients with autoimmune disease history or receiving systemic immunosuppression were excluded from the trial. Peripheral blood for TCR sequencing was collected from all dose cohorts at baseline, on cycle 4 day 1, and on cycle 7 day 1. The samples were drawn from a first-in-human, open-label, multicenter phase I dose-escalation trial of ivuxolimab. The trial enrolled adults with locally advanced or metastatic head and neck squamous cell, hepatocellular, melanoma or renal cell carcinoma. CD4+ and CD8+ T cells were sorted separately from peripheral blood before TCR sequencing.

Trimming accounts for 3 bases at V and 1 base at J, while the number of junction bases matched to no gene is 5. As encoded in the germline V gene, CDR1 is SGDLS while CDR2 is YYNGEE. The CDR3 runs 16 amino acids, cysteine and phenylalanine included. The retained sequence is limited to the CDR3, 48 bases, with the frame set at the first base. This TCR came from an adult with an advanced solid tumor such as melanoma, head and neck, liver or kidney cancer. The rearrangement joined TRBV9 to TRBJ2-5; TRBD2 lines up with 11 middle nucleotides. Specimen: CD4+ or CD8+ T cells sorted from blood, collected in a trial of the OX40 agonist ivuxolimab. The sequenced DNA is TGTGCCAGCAGCGGTCTAGCGGGAGGCACCCAAGAGACCCAGTACTTC. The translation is CASSGLAGGTQETQYF.